This T cell receptor (beta chain) was sequenced for a study of breast tumors, draining lymph nodes, adjacent tissues. Samples came from axillary lymph nodes draining the breast cancer. Trimming took 2 bases from V and 6 from J, leaving 19 bases between them. Germline lookup yields CDR1 DFQATT and CDR2 SNEGSKA (reference sequence). The CDR3 consists of 15 residues. TCRdb itself ran the multiplex PCR reads through MiXCR, one entry per CDR3 protein. The data show about 180,000 distinct CDR3 sequences, approximately 30% seen once. Of note for this clonotype: Its antigen is unidentified.

Study results and caveats: Luminal-like breast cancer showed significantly higher tumor–nontumor repertoire similarity than basal-like. Most tumor T cells seemingly derive from lymph node, then expand in tumor.

Sequencing was performed on axillary lymph node tissue. This sequence joins TRBV20-1 and TRBJ1-1, with D possibly TRBD1 on 5 matching bases. This clonotype originated in a female donor with breast cancer. Some clones in this sample may be carry-over from other donors' samples. The CDR3 DNA is TGCAGTGCTAGACCTCCTGGGACTCTCTCCTCTGAAGCTTTCTTT. Translation: CSARPPGTLSSEAFF.